A selection of T cell receptor beta chains follows, all from one sample in a study of lymphopenia after photon versus proton radiotherapy. Sequencing used immunoSEQ multiplex PCR; TCRdb keeps in-frame clones, though not all of them. In the table there are some 6,100 clones, about 89% of which are singletons. The material sequenced was peripheral blood, taken from a patient treated with photon-based radiotherapy. Source of these receptors: a man aged 60 to 69 with cholangiocarcinoma. Each CDR3 is given with its conserved first and last residue. Each record gives: V gene, clone size, CDR3 length, J gene, D gene, CDR3 protein, CDR3 DNA. The D gene is left open where the match is weak. Where a row states a size, it is once, few, many or the class of an expanded clone; other rows omit it.

>TRBV18|NA|18|TRBJ2-3|NA
CASSPNPDDGALLNTQYF
TGTGCCAGCTCACCAAACCCGGATGACGGAGCCCTCCTGAATACGCAGTATTTT
>TRBV28|once|14|TRBJ2-1|TRBD1
CASSLDGQAHEQFF
TGTGCCAGCAGTTTAGATGGACAGGCCCATGAGCAGTTCTTC
>TRBV5-4|NA|16|TRBJ1-3|NA
CASSLGPTGYGNTIYF
TGTGCCAGCAGCTTGGGGCCCACAGGGTACGGAAACACCATATATTTT
>TRBV28|NA|14|TRBJ1-5|NA
CASSFGRSNQPQHF
TGTGCCAGCAGTTTTGGTCGTAGCAATCAGCCCCAGCATTTT
>TRBV27|NA|13|TRBJ2-7|NA
CASSFPGSYEQYF
TGTGCCAGCAGTTTTCCGGGCTCCTACGAGCAGTACTTC
>TRBV11-2|NA|15|TRBJ2-3|NA
CASSPGSARGDTQYF
TGTGCCAGCAGCCCGGGATCTGCCAGGGGAGATACGCAGTATTTT
>TRBV5-6|NA|14|TRBJ2-7|TRBD1
CASSFFRDRGEQYF
TGTGCCAGCAGCTTTTTCCGGGACAGGGGGGAGCAGTACTTC
>TRBV14|NA|15|TRBJ2-5|TRBD1
CASSQGQGFFETQYF
TGTGCCAGCAGCCAAGGACAGGGTTTTTTTGAGACCCAGTACTTC
>TRBV4-1|NA|19|TRBJ1-2|TRBD1
CASSQLWGGQGAGDYGYTF
TGCGCCAGCAGCCAACTATGGGGGGGACAGGGGGCAGGAGACTATGGCTACACCTTC
>TRBV19|NA|16|TRBJ2-7|NA
CASSSAADWDSYEQYF
TGTGCCAGTAGTAGCGCCGCGGACTGGGACTCCTACGAGCAGTACTTC
>TRBV20-1|NA|11|TRBJ1-1|NA
CKDGLNTEAFF
TGCAAAGATGGCCTGAACACTGAAGCTTTCTTT
>TRBV11-2|NA|14|TRBJ2-7|NA
CASTFIQGTHEQYF
TGTGCCAGCACCTTTATCCAGGGGACCCACGAGCAGTACTTC
>TRBV6-1|NA|16|TRBJ2-2|TRBD2
CASSAGLAANTGELFF
TGTGCCAGCAGTGCCGGACTAGCGGCGAACACCGGGGAGCTGTTTTTT
>TRBV11-3|NA|15|TRBJ2-7|NA
CASSLEGKGGIEQYF
TGTGCCAGCAGCTTAGAGGGGAAGGGGGGGATCGAGCAGTACTTC
>TRBV9|NA|16|TRBJ2-2|TRBD2
CASSVVSGGATGELFF
TGTGCCAGCAGCGTAGTGAGCGGGGGAGCCACCGGGGAGCTGTTTTTT
>TRBV7-2|NA|14|TRBJ1-2|NA
CASSANLYLTDYTF
TGTGCCAGCAGTGCCAACCTCTACCTAACGGACTACACCTTC
>TRBV19|NA|16|TRBJ2-5|NA
CASSIDVGHRQETQYF
TGTGCCAGTAGTATAGATGTCGGGCACCGACAAGAGACCCAGTACTTC
>TRBV28|NA|12|TRBJ2-4|NA
CASKALTNIQYF
TGTGCCAGCAAAGCTCTAACCAACATTCAGTACTTC
>TRBV5-1|NA|12|TRBJ2-7|NA
CASRAEAYEQYF
TGCGCCAGCAGGGCGGAAGCCTACGAGCAGTACTTC
>TRBV6-1|NA|13|TRBJ1-5|NA
CASSRWDDQPQHF
TGTGCCAGCAGTAGATGGGATGATCAGCCCCAGCATTTT
>TRBV27|NA|11|TRBJ2-3|NA
CASSSMDTQYF
TGTGCCAGCAGTTCAATGGATACGCAGTATTTT
>TRBV6-5|once|15|TRBJ1-1|NA
CASSYSTGGRAEAFF
TGTGCCAGCAGTTACTCGACCGGGGGTCGCGCTGAAGCTTTCTTT
>TRBV28|NA|13|TRBJ1-1|NA
CASSQSVVQRAFF
TGTGCCAGCAGCCAGTCGGTCGTACAGCGAGCTTTCTTT
>TRBV9|NA|14|TRBJ1-3|NA
CASSVGGPGNTIYF
TGTGCCAGCAGCGTAGGGGGTCCCGGAAACACCATATATTTT
>TRBV18|NA|13|TRBJ1-5|NA
CASSPGSSQPQHF
TGTGCCAGCTCACCCGGTTCGTCTCAGCCCCAGCATTTT
>TRBV27|once|13|TRBJ2-5|NA
CASSLYDQETQYF
TGTGCCAGCAGTTTATACGACCAAGAGACCCAGTACTTC
>TRBV19|NA|14|TRBJ2-1|NA
CASSEEIRDGEQFF
TGTGCCAGTAGTGAGGAAATTCGGGACGGTGAGCAGTTCTTC
>TRBV7-3|NA|15|TRBJ2-2|TRBD1
CASSLQGTNTGELFF
TGTGCCAGCAGCCTACAGGGGACGAACACCGGGGAGCTGTTTTTT
>TRBV6-5|NA|13|TRBJ1-2|TRBD1
CASSYDRGLGYTF
TGTGCCAGCAGTTACGACAGGGGGCTGGGCTACACCTTC
>TRBV10-3|NA|16|TRBJ1-2|NA
CAISESSQTNTAGYTF
TGTGCCATCAGTGAGTCATCACAGACGAATACTGCGGGCTACACCTTC
>TRBV7-9|NA|13|TRBJ1-1|NA
CASSLSRDTEAFF
TGTGCCAGCAGCTTATCCAGGGACACTGAAGCTTTCTTT
>TRBV5-5|NA|13|TRBJ1-5|NA
CASSLPGNQPQHF
TGTGCCAGCAGCTTGCCCGGCAATCAGCCCCAGCATTTT